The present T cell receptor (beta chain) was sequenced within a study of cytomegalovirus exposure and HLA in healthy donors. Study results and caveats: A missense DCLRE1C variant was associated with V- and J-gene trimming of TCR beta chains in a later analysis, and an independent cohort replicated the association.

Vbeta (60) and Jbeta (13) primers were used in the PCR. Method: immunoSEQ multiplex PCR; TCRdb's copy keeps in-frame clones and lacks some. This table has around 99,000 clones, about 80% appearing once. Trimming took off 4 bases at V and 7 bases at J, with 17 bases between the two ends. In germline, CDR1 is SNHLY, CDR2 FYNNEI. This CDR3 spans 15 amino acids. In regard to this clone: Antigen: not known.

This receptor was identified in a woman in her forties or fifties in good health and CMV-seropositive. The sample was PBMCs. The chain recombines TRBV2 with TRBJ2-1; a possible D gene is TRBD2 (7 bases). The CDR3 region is CASSVNRDYRNEQFF. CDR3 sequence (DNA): TGTGCCAGCAGTGTCAACAGGGACTACCGTAATGAGCAGTTCTTC.